This paragraph covers one TCR beta chain sequence. Profiling relied on immunoSEQ multiplex PCR, and the TCRdb table lists in-frame clones only, not all of them. This table has approximately 99,000 clones, approximately 93% appearing once. V shed 5 bases, J shed 3 bases, and the junction held 7 bases outside the gene matches. The CDR3 sequence is 16 residues long. Germline CDR1 MNHEY, CDR2 SMNVEV (reference sequence). This entry comes from a study of T cell changes during pregnancy in multiple sclerosis. The sample in question was peripheral blood, obtained after pregnancy. The sequence was collected from a female donor with multiple sclerosis, enrolled in a pregnancy study. The chain combines TRBV27 with TRBJ2-6; 7 bases map to TRBD1. The CDR3 here is CASSVYRGNGANVLTF. DNA for the CDR3: TGTGCCAGCAGTGTATACAGGGGCAATGGGGCCAACGTCCTGACTTTC.